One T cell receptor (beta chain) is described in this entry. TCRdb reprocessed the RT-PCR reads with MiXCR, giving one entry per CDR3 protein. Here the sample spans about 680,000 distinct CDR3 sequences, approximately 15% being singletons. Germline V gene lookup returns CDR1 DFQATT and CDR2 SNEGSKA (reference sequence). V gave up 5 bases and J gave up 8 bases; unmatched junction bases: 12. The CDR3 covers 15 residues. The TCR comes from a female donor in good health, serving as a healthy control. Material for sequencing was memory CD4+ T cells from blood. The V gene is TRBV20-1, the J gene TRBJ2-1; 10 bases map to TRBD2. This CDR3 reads CSAPDLAGGHDEQFF. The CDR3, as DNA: TGCAGTGCTCCGGACTTAGCGGGAGGCCACGATGAGCAGTTCTTC.